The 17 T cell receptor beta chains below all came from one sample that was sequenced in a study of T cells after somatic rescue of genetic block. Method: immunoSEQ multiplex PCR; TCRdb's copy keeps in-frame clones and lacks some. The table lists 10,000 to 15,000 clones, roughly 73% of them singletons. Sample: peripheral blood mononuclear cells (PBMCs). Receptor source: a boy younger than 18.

CDR3 nucleotide sequence: TGTGCCAGCAGCTTAGGAGGACAGGAGGATAATTCACCCCTCCACTTT. It translates to CASSLGGQEDNSPLHF. V usage is TRBV7-3 and J usage is TRBJ1-6; the match to TRBD1 covers 7 bases. The CDR3 is 16 residues long. CDR1 is SGHTA and CDR2 is FQGTGA in the germline V gene. The V and J ends lost 2 bases and 5 bases, in that order; junction bases with no gene match: 6.

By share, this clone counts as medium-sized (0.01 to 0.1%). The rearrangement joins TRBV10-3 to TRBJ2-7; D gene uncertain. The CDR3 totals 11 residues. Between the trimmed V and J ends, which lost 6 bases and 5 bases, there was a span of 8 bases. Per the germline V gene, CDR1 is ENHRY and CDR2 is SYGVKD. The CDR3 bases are TGTGCCATCAGGGTAGATGACGAGCAGTACTTC. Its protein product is CAIRVDDEQYF.

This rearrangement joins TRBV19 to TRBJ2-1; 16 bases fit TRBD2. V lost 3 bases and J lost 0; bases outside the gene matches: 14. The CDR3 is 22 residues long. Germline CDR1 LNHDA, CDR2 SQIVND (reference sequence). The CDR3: CASSIPPGLAGGTILSYNEQFF. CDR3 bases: TGTGCCAGTAGTATCCCACCGGGACTAGCGGGGGGGACAATTCTCTCCTACAATGAGCAGTTCTTC.

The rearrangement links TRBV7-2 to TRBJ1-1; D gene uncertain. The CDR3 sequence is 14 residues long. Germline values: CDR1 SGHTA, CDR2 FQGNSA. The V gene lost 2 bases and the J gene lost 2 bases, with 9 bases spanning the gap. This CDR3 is CASSLIHPNTEAFF. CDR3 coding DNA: TGTGCCAGCAGCTTAATTCACCCTAACACTGAAGCTTTCTTT.

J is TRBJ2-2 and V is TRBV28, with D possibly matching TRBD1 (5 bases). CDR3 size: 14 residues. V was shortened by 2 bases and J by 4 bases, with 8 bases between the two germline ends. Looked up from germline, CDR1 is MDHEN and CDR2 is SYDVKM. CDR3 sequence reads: CASSLRGLTGELFF. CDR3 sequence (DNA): TGTGCCAGCAGTTTAAGGGGTCTCACCGGGGAGCTGTTTTTT.

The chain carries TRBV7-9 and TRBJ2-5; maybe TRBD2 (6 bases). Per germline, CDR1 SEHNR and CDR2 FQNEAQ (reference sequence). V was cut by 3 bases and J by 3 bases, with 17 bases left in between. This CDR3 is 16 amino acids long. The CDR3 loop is CASSFPGLQKKETQYF. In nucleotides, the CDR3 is TGTGCCAGCAGCTTTCCGGGACTCCAGAAAAAAGAGACCCAGTACTTC.

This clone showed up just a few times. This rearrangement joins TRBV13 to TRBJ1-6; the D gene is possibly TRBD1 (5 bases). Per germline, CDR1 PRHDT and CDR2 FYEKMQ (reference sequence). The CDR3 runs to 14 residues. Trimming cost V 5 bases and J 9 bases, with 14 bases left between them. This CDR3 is CASSRDGGGSPLHF. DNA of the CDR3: TGTGCCAGCAGCCGCGACGGGGGAGGTTCACCCCTCCACTTT.

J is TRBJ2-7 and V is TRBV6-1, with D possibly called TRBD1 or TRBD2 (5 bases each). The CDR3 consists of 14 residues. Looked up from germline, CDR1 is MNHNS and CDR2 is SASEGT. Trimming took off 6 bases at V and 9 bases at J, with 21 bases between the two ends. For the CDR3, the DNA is TGTGCCAGCAGGGGGGAGAGAAGGTTATTGGGGCAGTACTTC. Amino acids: CASRGERRLLGQYF.

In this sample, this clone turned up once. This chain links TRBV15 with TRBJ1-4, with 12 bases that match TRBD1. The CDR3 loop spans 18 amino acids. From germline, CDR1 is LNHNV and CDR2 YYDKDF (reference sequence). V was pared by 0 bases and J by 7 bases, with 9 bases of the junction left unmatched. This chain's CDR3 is CATSRDRGTGGWSEKLFF. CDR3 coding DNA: TGTGCCACCAGCAGAGATCGGGGGACAGGGGGCTGGAGTGAAAAACTGTTTTTT.

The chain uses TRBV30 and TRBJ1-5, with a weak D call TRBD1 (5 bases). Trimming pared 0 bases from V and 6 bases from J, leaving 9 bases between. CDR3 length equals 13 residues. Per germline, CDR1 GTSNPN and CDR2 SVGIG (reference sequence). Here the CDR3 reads CAWSVGGVQPQHF. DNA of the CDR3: TGTGCCTGGAGTGTTGGAGGGGTTCAGCCCCAGCATTTT.

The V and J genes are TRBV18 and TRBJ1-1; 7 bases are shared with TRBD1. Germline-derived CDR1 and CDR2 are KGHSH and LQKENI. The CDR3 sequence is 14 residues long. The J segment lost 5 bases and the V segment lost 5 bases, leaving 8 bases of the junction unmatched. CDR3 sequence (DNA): TGTGCCAGCTCATCGCGACAGGGCCGAACTGAAGCTTTCTTT. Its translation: CASSSRQGRTEAFF. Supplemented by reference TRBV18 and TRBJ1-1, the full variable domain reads NAGVMQNPRHLVRRRGQEARLRCSPMKGHSHVYWYRQLPEEGLKFMVYLQKENIIDESGMPKERFSAEFPKEGPSILRIQQVVRGDSAAYFCASSSRQGRTEAFFGQGTRLTVV.

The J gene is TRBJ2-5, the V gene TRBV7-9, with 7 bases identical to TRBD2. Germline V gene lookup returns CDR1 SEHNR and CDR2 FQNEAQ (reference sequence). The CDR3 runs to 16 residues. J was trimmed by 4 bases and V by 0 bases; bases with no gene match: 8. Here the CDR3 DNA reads TGTGCCAGCAGCTTAGCGAGGCTTAGCGGGCGAGAGACCCAGTACTTC. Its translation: CASSLARLSGRETQYF.

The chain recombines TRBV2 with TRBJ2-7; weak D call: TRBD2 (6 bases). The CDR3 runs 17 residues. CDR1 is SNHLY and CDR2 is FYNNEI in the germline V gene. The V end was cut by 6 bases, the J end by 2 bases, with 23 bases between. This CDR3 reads CASSPGNLARGPYEQYF. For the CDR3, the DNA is TGTGCCAGCAGCCCAGGGAACCTTGCGCGGGGCCCCTACGAGCAGTACTTC.

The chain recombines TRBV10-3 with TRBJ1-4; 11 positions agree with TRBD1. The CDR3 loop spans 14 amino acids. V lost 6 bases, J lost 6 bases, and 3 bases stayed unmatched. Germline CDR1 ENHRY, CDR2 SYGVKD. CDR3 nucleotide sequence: TGTGCCATCAGCCTGGGACAGGGGGATGAAAAACTGTTTTTT. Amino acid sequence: CAISLGQGDEKLFF.

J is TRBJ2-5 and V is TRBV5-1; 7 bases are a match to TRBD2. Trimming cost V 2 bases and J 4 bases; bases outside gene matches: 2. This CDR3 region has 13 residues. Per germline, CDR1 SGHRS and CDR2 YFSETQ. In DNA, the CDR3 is TGCGCCAGCAGCTTCGGACTAGTAGAGACCCAGTACTTC. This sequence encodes CASSFGLVETQYF. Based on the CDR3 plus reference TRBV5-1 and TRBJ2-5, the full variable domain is KAGVTQTPRYLIKTRGQQVTLSCSPISGHRSVSWYQQTPGQGLQFLFEYFSETQRNKGNFPGRFSGRQFSNSRSEMNVSTLELGDSALYLCASSFGLVETQYFGPGTRLLVL.

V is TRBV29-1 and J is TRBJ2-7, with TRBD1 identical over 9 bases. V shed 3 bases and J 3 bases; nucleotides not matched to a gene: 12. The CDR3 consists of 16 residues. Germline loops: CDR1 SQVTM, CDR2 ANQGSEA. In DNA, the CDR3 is TGCAGCGTTGAGTCCCCGGACAGGGGACTTTTCTACGAGCAGTACTTC. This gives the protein CSVESPDRGLFYEQYF.

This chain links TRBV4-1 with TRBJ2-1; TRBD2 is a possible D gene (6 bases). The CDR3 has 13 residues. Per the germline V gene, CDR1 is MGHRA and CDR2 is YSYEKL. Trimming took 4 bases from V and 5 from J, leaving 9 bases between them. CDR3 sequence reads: CASSPEGNNEQFF. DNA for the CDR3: TGCGCCAGCAGCCCGGAGGGGAACAATGAGCAGTTCTTC.